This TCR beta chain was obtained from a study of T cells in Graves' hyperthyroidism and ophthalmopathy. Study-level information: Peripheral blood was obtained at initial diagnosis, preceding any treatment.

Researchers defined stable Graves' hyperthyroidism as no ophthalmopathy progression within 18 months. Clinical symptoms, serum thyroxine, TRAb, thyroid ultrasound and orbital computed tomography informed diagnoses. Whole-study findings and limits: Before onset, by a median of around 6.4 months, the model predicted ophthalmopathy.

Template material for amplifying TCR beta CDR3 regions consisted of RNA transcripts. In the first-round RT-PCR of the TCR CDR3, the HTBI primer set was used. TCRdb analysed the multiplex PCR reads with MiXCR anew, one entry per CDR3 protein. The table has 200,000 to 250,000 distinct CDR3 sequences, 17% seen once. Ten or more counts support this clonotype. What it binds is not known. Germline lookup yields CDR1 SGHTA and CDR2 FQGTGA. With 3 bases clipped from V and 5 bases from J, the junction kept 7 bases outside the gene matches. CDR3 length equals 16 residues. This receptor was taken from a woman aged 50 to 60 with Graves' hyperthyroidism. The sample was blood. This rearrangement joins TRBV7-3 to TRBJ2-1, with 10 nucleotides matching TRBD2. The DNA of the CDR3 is TGTGCCAGCAGCTTTACTAGCGGGAAAGTGAACAATGAGCAGTTCTTC. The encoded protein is CASSFTSGKVNNEQFF.